This T cell receptor beta chain was recorded in a study of CD8 T cells in Susac syndrome. Study conclusions and caveats: The authors acknowledged that the study's TCR sequencing and HLA analysis involved relatively few individuals.

Comment on this clonotype: Antigen: not known.

It was with random hexamers that 0.5 to 1 ug RNA was reverse transcribed. Amplification of the TCR beta CDR3 was carried out by immunoSEQ multiplex PCR, which spanned a total of 54 Vbeta and 13 Jbeta segments. In TCRdb, the immunoSEQ multiplex PCR reads were re-called with MiXCR into one record per CDR3 protein. The repertoire consists of 210,000 or so distinct CDR3 sequences, with 80% to 95% occurring once and the leading ten covering about 0.12%. Trimming took 5 bases from V and 7 from J; bases not matched to a gene: 12. The CDR3 spans 15 residues. CDR1 is SGHAT and CDR2 is FQNNGV in the germline V gene. The multiple sclerosis controls consisted of treatment-naive patients with relapsing-remitting disease, either stable or active. Through negative isolation, CD4+ and CD8+ T cells were obtained, while TEMRA cells were enriched using FACS.

The sequence was collected from a human donor with multiple sclerosis. The sample taken for sequencing was CD8+ T cells from PBMCs. The gene calls are TRBV11-2 and TRBJ1-2, with 8 bases identical to TRBD1. The CDR3 DNA sequence: TGTGCCAGCAGCCCCCGGACAGGGTGGGGGCTTGGCTACACCTTC. This encodes CASSPRTGWGLGYTF.